The T cell receptor beta chain described here comes from a study of T-cell memory formation after mild COVID-19. Whole-study context: Across donors, TCR clusters were largely donor specific. The study, taken as a whole, reports: Pre-infection memory already had some responding clones, implying cross-reactive memory joined. Clones that contracted from day 15 to 85 had balanced CD4/CD8; later expanders were CD4+ biased.

From 5'RACE with constant-segment primers came TCR alpha and TCR beta cDNA libraries that carried sample barcodes and UMIs. TCRdb processed the 5' RACE reads anew with MiXCR; each CDR3 protein has one entry. The profile shows roughly 280,000 distinct CDR3 sequences, 8% to 10% of them singletons. Of note for this clonotype: The target antigen is unknown.

The CDR3 has 16 residues. The V and J ends lost 1 base and 0 bases respectively, with 7 bases between them. The germline gives CDR1 MNHNS, CDR2 SASEGT. The V and J genes are TRBV6-1 and TRBJ2-6; D not certain. Source material: PBMCs or a T cell subset sorted from them (not recorded which). This receptor was taken from a man between 18 and 29 years old who had mild COVID-19 (a few samples of this study predate the infection). Cell type and time point are not known. The CDR3 nucleotides read TGTGCCAGCAGTGAAGTTCGGCGCTCTGGGGCCAACGTCCTGACTTTC. This encodes CASSEVRRSGANVLTF.